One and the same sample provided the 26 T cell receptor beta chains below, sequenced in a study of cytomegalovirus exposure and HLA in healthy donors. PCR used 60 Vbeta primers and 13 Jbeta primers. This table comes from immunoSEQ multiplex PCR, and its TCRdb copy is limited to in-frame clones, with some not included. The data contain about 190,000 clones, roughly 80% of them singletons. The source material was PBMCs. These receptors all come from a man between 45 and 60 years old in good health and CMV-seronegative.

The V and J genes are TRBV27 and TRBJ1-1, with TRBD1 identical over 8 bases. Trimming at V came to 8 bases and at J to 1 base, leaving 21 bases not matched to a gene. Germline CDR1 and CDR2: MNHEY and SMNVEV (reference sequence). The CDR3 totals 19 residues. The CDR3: CASFPGTGPSMGWNTEAFF. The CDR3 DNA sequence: TGTGCCAGCTTTCCTGGGACAGGACCGAGTATGGGGTGGAACACTGAAGCTTTCTTT.

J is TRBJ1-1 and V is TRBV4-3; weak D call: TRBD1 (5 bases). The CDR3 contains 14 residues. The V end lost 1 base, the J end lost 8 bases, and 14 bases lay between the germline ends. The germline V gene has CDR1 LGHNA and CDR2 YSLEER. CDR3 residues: CASSQVQGRREAFF. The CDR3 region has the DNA TGCGCCAGCAGCCAAGTTCAGGGCAGGCGGGAAGCTTTCTTT.

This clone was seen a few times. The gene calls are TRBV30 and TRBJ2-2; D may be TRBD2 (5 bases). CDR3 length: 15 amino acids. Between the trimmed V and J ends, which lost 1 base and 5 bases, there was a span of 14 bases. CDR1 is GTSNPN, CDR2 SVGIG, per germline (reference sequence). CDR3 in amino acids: CAWSAETRGTGELFF. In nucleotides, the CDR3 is TGTGCCTGGAGTGCAGAAACGAGAGGGACCGGGGAGCTGTTTTTT.

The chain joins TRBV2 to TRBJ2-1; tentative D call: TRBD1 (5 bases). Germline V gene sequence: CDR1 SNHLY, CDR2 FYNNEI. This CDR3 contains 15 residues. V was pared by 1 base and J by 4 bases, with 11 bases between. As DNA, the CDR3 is TGTGCCAGCAGTGAAGAGAGCAGGGCTTACAATGAGCAGTTCTTC. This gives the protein CASSEESRAYNEQFF.

The CDR3 region has the DNA TGTGCCAGCAGCTTGGCGGCGGTGCCAAGTGAAAAACTGTTTTTT. Protein sequence: CASSLAAVPSEKLFF. The chain is built from TRBV5-5 and TRBJ1-4; D remains unclear. Trimming removed 0 bases from V and 7 bases from J, with 13 bases in between. CDR1 SGHKS and CDR2 YYEKEE come from the germline V gene (reference sequence). The CDR3 is 15 amino acids. Supplemented by reference TRBV5-5 and TRBJ1-4, the full variable domain reads DAGVTQSPTHLIKTRGQQVTLRCSPISGHKSVSWYQQVLGQGPQFIFQYYEKEERGRGNFPDRFSARQFPNYSSELNVNALLLGDSALYLCASSLAAVPSEKLFFGSGTQLSVL.

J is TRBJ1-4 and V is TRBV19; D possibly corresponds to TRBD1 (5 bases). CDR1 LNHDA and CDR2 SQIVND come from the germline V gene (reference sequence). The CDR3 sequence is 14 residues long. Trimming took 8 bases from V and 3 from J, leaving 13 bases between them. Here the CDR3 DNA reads TGTGCCAGTGGTGACAGCCTCTCTAATGAAAAACTGTTTTTT. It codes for CASGDSLSNEKLFF. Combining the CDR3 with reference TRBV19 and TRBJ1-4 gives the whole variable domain DGGITQSPKYLFRKEGQNVTLSCEQNLNHDAMYWYRQDPGQGLRLIYYSQIVNDFQKGDIAEGYSVSREKKESFPLTVTSAQKNPTAFYLCASGDSLSNEKLFFGSGTQLSVL.

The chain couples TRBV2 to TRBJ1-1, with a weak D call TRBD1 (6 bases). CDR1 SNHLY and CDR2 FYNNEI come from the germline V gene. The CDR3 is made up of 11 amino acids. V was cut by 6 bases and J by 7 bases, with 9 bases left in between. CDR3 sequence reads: CASSMDSEAFF. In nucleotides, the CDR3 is TGTGCCAGCAGCATGGACAGTGAAGCTTTCTTT.

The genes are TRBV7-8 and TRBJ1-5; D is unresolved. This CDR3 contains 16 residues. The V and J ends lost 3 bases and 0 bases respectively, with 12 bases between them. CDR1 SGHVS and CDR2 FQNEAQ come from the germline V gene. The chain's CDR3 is CASSFSGKYSNQPQHF. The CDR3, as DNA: TGTGCCAGCAGCTTTTCGGGGAAGTATAGCAATCAGCCCCAGCATTTT.

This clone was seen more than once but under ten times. For the CDR3, the DNA is TGTGCCAGCAGCTTGGCCTCCACAGGTTCCGGAAACACCATATATTTT. This codes for CASSLASTGSGNTIYF. This chain connects TRBV5-6 to TRBJ1-3, with a tentative D call TRBD1 (5 bases). The CDR3 has 16 amino acids. Germline CDR1 reads SGHDT; CDR2 reads YYEEEE. Trimming removed 0 bases from V and 4 bases from J, with 14 bases in between. Using reference TRBV5-6 and TRBJ1-3 for the parts outside the CDR3, the full variable domain is DAGVTQSPTHLIKTRGQQVTLRCSPKSGHDTVSWYQQALGQGPQFIFQYYEEEERQRGNFPDRFSGHQFPNYSSELNVNALLLGDSALYLCASSLASTGSGNTIYFGEGSWLTVV.

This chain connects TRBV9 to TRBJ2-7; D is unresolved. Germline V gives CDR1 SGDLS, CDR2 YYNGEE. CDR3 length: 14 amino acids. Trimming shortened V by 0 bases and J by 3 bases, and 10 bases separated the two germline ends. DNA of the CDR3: TGTGCCAGCAGCGTAGGTCCGGGTAACTACGAGCAGTACTTC. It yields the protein CASSVGPGNYEQYF.

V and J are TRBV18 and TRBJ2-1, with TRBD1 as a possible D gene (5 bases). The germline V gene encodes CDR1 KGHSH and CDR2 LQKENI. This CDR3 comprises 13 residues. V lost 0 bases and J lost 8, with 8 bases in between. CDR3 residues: CASSPPSGYEQFF. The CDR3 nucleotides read TGTGCCAGCTCACCACCGTCAGGGTATGAGCAGTTCTTC.

CDR3 coding DNA: TGTGCCAGCAGCTTTACAGGGGCGGAGCAGTACTTC. Translated, it gives CASSFTGAEQYF. The chain recombines TRBV5-4 with TRBJ2-7; TRBD1 matches at 7 bases. Germline V CDR1 and CDR2: SGHNT, YYREEE (reference sequence). The CDR3 has 12 amino acids. Trimming at V came to 2 bases and at J to 7 bases, leaving 3 bases not matched to a gene.

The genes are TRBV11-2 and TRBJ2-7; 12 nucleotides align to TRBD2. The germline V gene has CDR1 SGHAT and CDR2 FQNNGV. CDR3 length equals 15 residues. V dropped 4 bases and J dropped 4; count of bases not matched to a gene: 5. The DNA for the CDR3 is TGTGCCAGCAGCTCTAGCGGGGGGGCCGCGTACGAGCAGTACTTC. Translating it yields CASSSSGGAAYEQYF.

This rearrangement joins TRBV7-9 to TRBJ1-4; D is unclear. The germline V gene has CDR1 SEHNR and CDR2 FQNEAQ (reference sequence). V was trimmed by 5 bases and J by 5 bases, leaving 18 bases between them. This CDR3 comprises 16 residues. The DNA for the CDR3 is TGTGCCAGCAGCCTAGATGGAACCACGGGGAATGAAAAACTGTTTTTT. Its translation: CASSLDGTTGNEKLFF.

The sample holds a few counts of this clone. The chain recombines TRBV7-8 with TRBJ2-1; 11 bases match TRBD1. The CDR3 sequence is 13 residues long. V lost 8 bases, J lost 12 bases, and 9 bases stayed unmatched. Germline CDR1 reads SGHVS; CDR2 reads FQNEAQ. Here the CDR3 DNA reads TGTGCCAGCGGAGGGACAGGGGGAATTTGGCAGTTCTTC. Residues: CASGGTGGIWQFF.

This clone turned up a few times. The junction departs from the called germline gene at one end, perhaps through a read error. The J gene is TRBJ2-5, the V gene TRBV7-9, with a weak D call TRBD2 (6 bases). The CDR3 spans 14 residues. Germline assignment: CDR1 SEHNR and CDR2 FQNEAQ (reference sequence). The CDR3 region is CSSSLAATGETQYF. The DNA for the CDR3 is TGTTCCAGCAGCTTAGCGGCCACCGGGGAGACCCAGTACTTC. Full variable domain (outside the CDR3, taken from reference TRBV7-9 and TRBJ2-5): DTGVSQNPRHKITKRGQNVTFRCDPISEHNRLYWYRQTLGQGPEFLTYFQNEAQLEKSRLLSDRFSAERPKGSFSTLEIQRTEQGDSAMYLCSSSLAATGETQYFGPGTRLLVL.

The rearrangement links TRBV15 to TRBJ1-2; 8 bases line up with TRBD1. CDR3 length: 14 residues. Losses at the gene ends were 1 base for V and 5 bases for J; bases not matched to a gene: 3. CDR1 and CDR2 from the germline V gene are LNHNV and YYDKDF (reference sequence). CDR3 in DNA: TGTGCCACCAGCAGAGCCGACAGGGGATATGGCTACACCTTC. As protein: CATSRADRGYGYTF.

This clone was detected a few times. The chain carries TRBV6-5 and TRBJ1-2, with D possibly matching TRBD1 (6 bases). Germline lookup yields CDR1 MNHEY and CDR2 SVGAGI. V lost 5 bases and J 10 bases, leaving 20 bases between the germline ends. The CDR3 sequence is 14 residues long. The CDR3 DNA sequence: TGTGCCAGCAGTGCCCGCCAGGGGATTACGGACTACACCTTC. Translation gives CASSARQGITDYTF.

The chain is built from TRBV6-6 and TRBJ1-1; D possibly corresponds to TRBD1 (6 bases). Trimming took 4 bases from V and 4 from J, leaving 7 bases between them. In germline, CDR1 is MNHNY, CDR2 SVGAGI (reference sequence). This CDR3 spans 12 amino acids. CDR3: CASSSGVTEAFF. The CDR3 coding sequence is TGTGCCAGCAGTTCAGGGGTCACTGAAGCTTTCTTT.

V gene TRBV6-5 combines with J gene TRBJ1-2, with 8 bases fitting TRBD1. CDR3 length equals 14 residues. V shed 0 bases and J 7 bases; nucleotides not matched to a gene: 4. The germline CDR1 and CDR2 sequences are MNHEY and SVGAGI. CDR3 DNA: TGTGCCAGCAGTTACTCTAGAACAGGGGGTGGCTACACCTTC. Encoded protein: CASSYSRTGGGYTF.

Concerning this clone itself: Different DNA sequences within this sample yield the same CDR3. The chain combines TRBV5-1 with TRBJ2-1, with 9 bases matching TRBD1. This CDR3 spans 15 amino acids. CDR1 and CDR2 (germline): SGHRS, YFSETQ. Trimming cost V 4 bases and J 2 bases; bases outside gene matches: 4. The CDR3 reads CASSPGQGPYNEQFF. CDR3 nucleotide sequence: TGCGCCAGCAGCCCGGGACAGGGTCCCTACAATGAGCAGTTCTTC.

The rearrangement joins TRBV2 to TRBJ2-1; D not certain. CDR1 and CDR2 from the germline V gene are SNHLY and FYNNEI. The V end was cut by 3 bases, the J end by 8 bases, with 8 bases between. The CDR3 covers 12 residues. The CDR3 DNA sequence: TGTGCCAGCAGTGAGTCCCCGGATGAGCAGTTCTTC. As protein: CASSESPDEQFF.

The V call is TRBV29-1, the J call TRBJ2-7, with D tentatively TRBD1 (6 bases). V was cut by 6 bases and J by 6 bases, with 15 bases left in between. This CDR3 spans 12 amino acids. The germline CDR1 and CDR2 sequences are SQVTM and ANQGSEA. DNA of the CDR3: TGCAGCGTACGACAGGAGATTAGCGAGCAGTACTTC. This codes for CSVRQEISEQYF.

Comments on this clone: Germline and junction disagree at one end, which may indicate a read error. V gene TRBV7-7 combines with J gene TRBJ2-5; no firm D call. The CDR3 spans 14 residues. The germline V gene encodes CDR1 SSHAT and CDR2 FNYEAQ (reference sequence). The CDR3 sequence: CASSPTATQETQYF. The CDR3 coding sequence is TGTGCTAGCAGCCCAACAGCTACCCAAGAGACCCAGTACTTC. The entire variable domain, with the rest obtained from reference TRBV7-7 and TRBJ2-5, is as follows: GAGVSQSPRYKVTKRGQDVTLRCDPISSHATLYWYQQALGQGPEFLTYFNYEAQPDKSGLPSDRFSAERPEGSISTLTIQRTEQRDSAMYRCASSPTATQETQYFGPGTRLLVL.

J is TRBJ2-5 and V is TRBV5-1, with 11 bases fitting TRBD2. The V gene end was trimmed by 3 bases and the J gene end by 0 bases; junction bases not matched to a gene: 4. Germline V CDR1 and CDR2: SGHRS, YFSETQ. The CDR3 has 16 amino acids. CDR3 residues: CASSSLAGGHQETQYF. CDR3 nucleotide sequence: TGCGCCAGCAGCTCCTTAGCGGGGGGGCACCAAGAGACCCAGTACTTC.

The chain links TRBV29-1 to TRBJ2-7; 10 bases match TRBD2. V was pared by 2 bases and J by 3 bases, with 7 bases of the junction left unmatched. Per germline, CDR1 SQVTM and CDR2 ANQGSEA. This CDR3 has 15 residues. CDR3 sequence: CSVESEASGGYEQYF. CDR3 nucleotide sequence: TGCAGCGTTGAATCTGAGGCTAGCGGGGGCTACGAGCAGTACTTC.